Listed below are T cell receptor beta chains from one sample, sequenced in a study of cytotoxic CD8 clonotypes in ibrutinib-treated CLL. Assay: immunoSEQ multiplex PCR; the TCRdb copy retains only in-frame clones and omits some. The sample lists about 130,000 clones; 79% were seen once. Sequenced material: PBMCs, taken after 12 months of ibrutinib treatment. Source of these receptors: a human donor with chronic lymphocytic leukemia. Both conserved end residues are part of each CDR3. A D gene is named only where the DNA matches it firmly. Rows may omit the clone size; those that give it use once, few, many or a size class.

clone size: .; CDR3 length: 14; J gene: TRBJ2-7; V gene: TRBV25-1; D gene: .; CDR3 protein: CASRTGGGRGEQYF; CDR3 DNA: TGTGCCAGCAGAACCGGAGGGGGCAGGGGAGAGCAGTACTTC
clone size: .; CDR3 length: 19; J gene: TRBJ2-7; V gene: TRBV5-1; D gene: TRBD1; CDR3 protein: CASSLANRTGGSSPYEQYF; CDR3 DNA: TGCGCCAGCAGCTTGGCAAATCGCACAGGGGGCTCGTCCCCCTACGAGCAGTACTTC
clone size: .; CDR3 length: 11; J gene: TRBJ2-1; V gene: TRBV5-4; D gene: .; CDR3 protein: CASSFFSEQFF; CDR3 DNA: TGTGCCAGCAGCTTCTTCAGTGAGCAGTTCTTC
clone size: once; CDR3 length: 13; J gene: TRBJ2-7; V gene: TRBV19; D gene: .; CDR3 protein: CASTEGGPYEQYF; CDR3 DNA: TGTGCCAGTACCGAGGGGGGGCCGTACGAGCAGTACTTC
clone size: few; CDR3 length: 10; J gene: TRBJ2-7; V gene: TRBV2; D gene: .; CDR3 protein: CASGGYEQYF; CDR3 DNA: TGTGCCAGCGGCGGCTACGAGCAGTACTTC
clone size: .; CDR3 length: 13; J gene: TRBJ2-7; V gene: TRBV10-2; D gene: .; CDR3 protein: CASSNRQDYEQYF; CDR3 DNA: TGCGCCAGCAGTAACAGACAAGACTACGAGCAGTACTTC
clone size: .; CDR3 length: 14; J gene: TRBJ2-5; V gene: TRBV11-2; D gene: .; CDR3 protein: CASSLVTESWTQYF; CDR3 DNA: TGTGCCAGCAGCTTAGTCACCGAAAGTTGGACCCAGTACTTC
clone size: .; CDR3 length: 14; J gene: TRBJ1-2; V gene: TRBV7-6; D gene: .; CDR3 protein: CASSLGRAGYGYTF; CDR3 DNA: TGTGCCAGCAGCTTAGGCAGGGCTGGCTATGGCTACACCTTC
clone size: few; CDR3 length: 15; J gene: TRBJ2-7; V gene: TRBV5-8; D gene: TRBD1; CDR3 protein: CASSQFGQGPHEQYF; CDR3 DNA: TGTGCCAGCAGCCAATTTGGACAGGGCCCTCACGAGCAGTACTTC
clone size: .; CDR3 length: 15; J gene: TRBJ1-1; V gene: TRBV15; D gene: .; CDR3 protein: CATSRGSRGGTEAFF; CDR3 DNA: TGTGCCACCAGCAGAGGGAGTAGGGGGGGCACTGAAGCTTTCTTT
clone size: .; CDR3 length: 14; J gene: TRBJ2-5; V gene: TRBV18; D gene: TRBD2; CDR3 protein: CASSPRTSRETQYF; CDR3 DNA: TGTGCCAGCTCTCCGAGGACTAGTAGGGAGACCCAGTACTTC
clone size: .; CDR3 length: 14; J gene: TRBJ2-1; V gene: TRBV30; D gene: TRBD1; CDR3 protein: CAWSRDRGYNEQFF; CDR3 DNA: TGTGCCTGGAGTAGGGACAGGGGCTACAATGAGCAGTTCTTC
clone size: .; CDR3 length: 17; J gene: TRBJ2-7; V gene: TRBV5-5; D gene: TRBD1; CDR3 protein: CASSLDFETGYAYEQYF; CDR3 DNA: TGTGCCAGCAGCTTGGATTTCGAGACAGGGTACGCCTACGAGCAGTACTTC
clone size: .; CDR3 length: 14; J gene: TRBJ1-3; V gene: TRBV7-2; D gene: .; CDR3 protein: CASSLTGSGNTIYF; CDR3 DNA: TGTGCCAGCAGCTTGACCGGGTCTGGAAACACCATATATTTT
clone size: .; CDR3 length: 14; J gene: TRBJ2-7; V gene: TRBV5-4; D gene: .; CDR3 protein: CASSLVPVAYEQYF; CDR3 DNA: TGTGCCAGCAGCTTGGTACCCGTAGCCTACGAGCAGTACTTC
clone size: .; CDR3 length: 19; J gene: TRBJ2-7; V gene: TRBV4-3; D gene: .; CDR3 protein: CASSQALGLYWESSYEQYF; CDR3 DNA: TGCGCCAGCAGCCAAGCTCTCGGGTTGTACTGGGAAAGCTCCTACGAGCAGTACTTC
clone size: .; CDR3 length: 13; J gene: TRBJ2-7; V gene: TRBV5-4; D gene: .; CDR3 protein: CASSLTSSYEQYF; CDR3 DNA: TGTGCCAGCAGCTTGACATCTTCCTACGAGCAGTACTTC
clone size: .; CDR3 length: 13; J gene: TRBJ2-7; V gene: TRBV5-1; D gene: .; CDR3 protein: CASSPTDSGGQYF; CDR3 DNA: TGCGCCAGCAGCCCAACGGACTCTGGGGGGCAGTACTTC